Listed here are 29 T cell receptor beta chains from one sample, sequenced in a study of cytomegalovirus exposure and HLA in healthy donors (dated by TCRdb to about 2017). Preparation of the library involved the immunoSEQ multiplex PCR assay. The multiplex PCR relied on a mix of 60 forward primers for TCR Vbeta segments and 13 reverse primers for TCR Jbeta segments. This immuneACCESS table, as held by TCRdb, lists in-frame sequences with V and J called but not all clones. Of the missing ones, under half trace to an unresolved V gene in checked studies; the others have no known cause. The sample contains roughly 100,000 clones, around four fifths of them found a single time. The top ten hold roughly 1.3% of the sample. Sample: PBMCs. The receptors were sampled from a man aged 25-45 years in good health and CMV-seronegative.

The rearrangement links TRBV6-5 to TRBJ1-3, with D perhaps matching TRBD1 (5 bases). The CDR3 covers 12 residues. V dropped 2 bases and J dropped 7 bases, with 6 bases sitting between them. Germline CDR1 is MNHEY and CDR2 is SVGAGI. CDR3 bases: TGTGCCAGCAGTTACGGGGGGAACACCATATATTTT. This encodes CASSYGGNTIYF.

V is TRBV13 and J is TRBJ2-5; TRBD2 matches 16 bases. This CDR3 comprises 17 residues. Germline CDR1 PRHDT, CDR2 FYEKMQ (reference sequence). V gave up 5 bases and J gave up 5 bases; unmatched junction bases: 8. The CDR3 DNA reads TGTGCCAGCAGCCTCGGGACTAGCGGGAGGGATAGGGAGACCCAGTACTTC. It translates to CASSLGTSGRDRETQYF.

This clone appeared once. The chain is built from TRBV11-2 and TRBJ1-3; possible D gene TRBD1, 6 bases. Germline values: CDR1 SGHAT, CDR2 FQNNGV. Trimming shortened V by 2 bases and J by 1 base, and 21 bases separated the two germline ends. There are 19 residues in the CDR3. The CDR3 is CASSLRSVRQGLSGNTIYF. The CDR3 bases are TGTGCCAGCAGCTTAAGGTCCGTTCGGCAGGGGTTGTCTGGAAACACCATATATTTT.

This clone turned up a few times. V and J are TRBV5-1 and TRBJ1-1, with TRBD1 matching over 10 bases. The trim removed 4 bases at V and 3 bases at J, leaving 12 bases unmatched. CDR3 length equals 17 residues. The germline V gene has CDR1 SGHRS and CDR2 YFSETQ. The CDR3, as DNA: TGCGCCAGCAGCCCAGACAGGGGGCCTGCTGGGGACACTGAAGCTTTCTTT. Encoded protein: CASSPDRGPAGDTEAFF. The full variable domain, completed using reference TRBV5-1 and TRBJ1-1, is KAGVTQTPRYLIKTRGQQVTLSCSPISGHRSVSWYQQTPGQGLQFLFEYFSETQRNKGNFPGRFSGRQFSNSRSEMNVSTLELGDSALYLCASSPDRGPAGDTEAFFGQGTRLTVV.

The gene calls are TRBV2 and TRBJ2-5; TRBD2 matches 9 bases. CDR3 size: 16 residues. Unmatched junction bases numbered 9, after V lost 6 bases and J lost 1 base. The germline V gene encodes CDR1 SNHLY and CDR2 FYNNEI. The CDR3 protein is CASREPGTSSQETQYF. The CDR3 coding sequence is TGTGCCAGCAGGGAACCCGGGACTAGCAGCCAAGAGACCCAGTACTTC.

This clone was detected once. The V gene is TRBV7-2, the J gene TRBJ2-7, with 11 nucleotides matching TRBD1. With 5 bases clipped from V and 4 bases from J, the junction kept 4 bases outside the gene matches. Germline CDR1 SGHTA, CDR2 FQGNSA. The CDR3 runs to 14 residues. The CDR3 loop reads CASSRGTGGYEQYF. CDR3 bases: TGTGCCAGCAGCAGGGGGACAGGGGGGTACGAGCAGTACTTC.

This clone has just one count. This chain connects TRBV11-2 to TRBJ2-1, with 11 positions matching TRBD2. This CDR3 has 16 residues. V was clipped by 4 bases and J by 9 bases; unmatched bases: 11. Germline V gene data show CDR1 as SGHAT and CDR2 as FQNNGV. CDR3 DNA sequence: TGTGCCAGCAGCTGGGGCGGGACTAGCGGTTTCGGTGAGCAGTTCTTC. This sequence encodes CASSWGGTSGFGEQFF.

The V and J genes are TRBV4-3 and TRBJ1-1; D is ambiguous. Germline assignment: CDR1 LGHNA and CDR2 YSLEER. The CDR3 totals 14 residues. Trimming stripped 0 bases from V and 1 base from J, with 6 bases between. CDR3 in DNA: TGCGCCAGCAGCCAAGACCCCAGGAACACTGAAGCTTTCTTT. It yields the protein CASSQDPRNTEAFF.

The V and J genes are TRBV12-5 and TRBJ2-5; 8 bases agree with TRBD1. After removal of 9 bases from V and 2 bases from J, the junction contained 2 bases not matched to a gene. This CDR3 comprises 12 residues. The germline V gene encodes CDR1 LGHNT and CDR2 FRNRAP. Written as DNA, the CDR3 is TGTGCTAGCGGGACAGGACAAGAGACCCAGTACTTC. Its protein is CASGTGQETQYF. The whole variable domain, filled in from reference TRBV12-5 and TRBJ2-5, reads DARVTQTPRHKVTEMGQEVTMRCQPILGHNTVFWYRQTMMQGLELLAYFRNRAPLDDSGMPKDRFSAEMPDATLATLKIQPSEPRDSAVYFCASGTGQETQYFGPGTRLLVL.

The chain links TRBV15 to TRBJ1-4; TRBD1 might be the D (6 bases). Trimming removed 1 base at V and 8 bases at J, with 14 bases between. Germline CDR1 reads LNHNV; CDR2 reads YYDKDF (reference sequence). The CDR3 is made up of 15 amino acids. This CDR3 is CATSRVRQESEKLFF. CDR3 in DNA: TGTGCCACCAGCAGAGTTCGACAGGAATCCGAAAAACTGTTTTTT.

The chain couples TRBV18 to TRBJ1-2, with D possibly matching TRBD1 (6 bases). In germline, CDR1 is KGHSH, CDR2 LQKENI. Trimming removed 5 bases at V and 10 bases at J, with 20 bases between. The CDR3 totals 14 residues. For the CDR3, the DNA is TGTGCCAGCTCAGTGAACAGGGCTTCAACGCTCTACACCTTC. It encodes CASSVNRASTLYTF.

The rearrangement links TRBV6-5 to TRBJ2-1, with D possibly being TRBD2 (6 bases). Deletions cut 2 bases from V and 2 bases from J, with 10 bases between. The length of the CDR3 is 15 residues. CDR1 is MNHEY and CDR2 is SVGAGI in the germline V gene. Here the CDR3 reads CASSYQGLPYNEQFF. In nucleotides, the CDR3 is TGTGCCAGCAGTTACCAAGGACTACCCTACAATGAGCAGTTCTTC.

This clone was found once. This chain links TRBV30 with TRBJ1-3; no definite D call. The CDR3 extends over 13 amino acids. V lost 3 bases, J lost 0 bases, and 6 bases lay in between. Germline loops: CDR1 GTSNPN, CDR2 SVGIG (reference sequence). The CDR3, as DNA: TGTGCCTGGAGACTCTCCTCTGGAAACACCATATATTTT. It codes for CAWRLSSGNTIYF.

The J gene is TRBJ1-1, the V gene TRBV9; possibly TRBD1 for D (6 bases). CDR1 is SGDLS and CDR2 is YYNGEE in the germline V gene. The CDR3 contains 12 residues. V was pared by 4 bases and J by 7 bases, with 11 bases between. CDR3 in amino acids: CASSPGHIEAFF. DNA for the CDR3: TGTGCCAGCAGCCCGGGACACATTGAAGCTTTCTTT.

The chain combines TRBV7-2 with TRBJ1-5; tentatively, D is TRBD1 (5 bases). CDR3 size: 15 residues. Between the trimmed V and J ends, which lost 2 bases and 4 bases, there was a span of 12 bases. Germline assignment: CDR1 SGHTA and CDR2 FQGNSA. The CDR3 loop is CASSLIWSGNQPQHF. The CDR3 region has the DNA TGTGCCAGCAGCTTAATATGGTCAGGGAATCAGCCCCAGCATTTT.

This sequence joins TRBV21-1 and TRBJ2-7; the tabulated D call, TRBD2, remains unverified against the DNA. TRBV21-1 is a pseudogene segment. CDR3 length equals 22 residues. CDR3 residues: CASSMAGTSGTMKLRSSYEQYF. CDR3 in DNA: TGTGCCAGCAGCATGGCCGGGACTAGCGGGACGATGAAACTGAGGAGCTCCTACGAGCAGTACTTC.

The chain recombines TRBV25-1 with TRBJ2-2; perhaps TRBD2 as D (6 bases). Germline V CDR1 and CDR2: MGHDK, SYGVNS. Trimming removed 1 base at V and 2 bases at J, with 14 bases between. The CDR3 loop spans 17 amino acids. The CDR3 reads CASSELAGRFNTGELFF. The CDR3 DNA reads as TGTGCCAGCAGTGAATTGGCAGGGAGGTTCAACACCGGGGAGCTGTTTTTT.

The chain joins TRBV5-4 to TRBJ1-1; D possibly corresponds to TRBD1 (6 bases). Germline CDR1 and CDR2: SGHNT and YYREEE (reference sequence). The CDR3 covers 12 residues. Trimming shortened V by 4 bases and J by 5 bases, and 9 bases separated the two germline ends. The CDR3 nucleotides are TGTGCCAGCAGCCACAGGGAAACTGAAGCTTTCTTT. It encodes CASSHRETEAFF.

V usage is TRBV15 and J usage is TRBJ2-3, with TRBD1 matching 7 bases. The CDR3 covers 15 residues. V lost 5 bases to trimming and J lost 1 base; unmatched junction nucleotides: 6. The germline V gene encodes CDR1 LNHNV and CDR2 YYDKDF (reference sequence). The DNA of the CDR3 is TGTGCCACCAGCGGAAAGGGACAGCGCACAGATACGCAGTATTTT. Its translation: CATSGKGQRTDTQYF.

The sample holds a few counts of this clone. CDR3 coding DNA: TGTGCCATCAGTGGGGGGACAGCCTCTGGAAACACCATATATTTT. Translation gives CAISGGTASGNTIYF. V gene TRBV10-3 combines with J gene TRBJ1-3; 7 bases fit TRBD1. Germline lookup yields CDR1 ENHRY and CDR2 SYGVKD. V was clipped by 4 bases and J by 0 bases; unmatched bases: 3. This CDR3 contains 15 residues.

The V call is TRBV7-9, the J call TRBJ2-3; D is unclear. Between the trimmed V and J ends, which lost 2 bases and 3 bases, there was a span of 3 bases. CDR1 SEHNR and CDR2 FQNEAQ come from the germline V gene (reference sequence). The CDR3 length is 12 residues. The CDR3 DNA sequence: TGTGCCAGCAGCTTATCTACAGATACGCAGTATTTT. This codes for CASSLSTDTQYF.

The chain recombines TRBV13 with TRBJ1-1; TRBD1 agrees at 7 bases. Germline V CDR1 and CDR2: PRHDT, FYEKMQ (reference sequence). There are 13 residues in the CDR3. The J segment lost 4 bases and the V segment lost 1 base, leaving 0 bases of the junction unmatched. This CDR3 reads CASSLAGGTEAFF. The CDR3 DNA follows: TGTGCCAGCAGCTTAGCAGGGGGCACTGAAGCTTTCTTT.

The chain carries TRBV11-3 and TRBJ2-1, with D possibly being TRBD2 (7 bases). V was trimmed by 3 bases and J by 3 bases, leaving 9 bases between them. The CDR3 is 14 residues long. The germline V gene has CDR1 SGHNT and CDR2 YENEEA. In nucleotides, the CDR3 is TGTGCCAGCAGCTTGCGGGGGCTCTACAATGAGCAGTTCTTC. It yields the protein CASSLRGLYNEQFF.

J is TRBJ2-2 and V is TRBV4-3; 9 positions match TRBD2. The CDR3 sequence is 16 residues long. V lost 2 bases and J lost 1; bases outside the gene matches: 2. Germline loops: CDR1 LGHNA, CDR2 YSLEER. CDR3: CASSQPTSGNTGELFF. In DNA form, the CDR3 reads TGCGCCAGCAGCCAACCGACTAGCGGGAACACCGGGGAGCTGTTTTTT.

The chain joins TRBV7-8 to TRBJ2-7; 8 nucleotides line up with TRBD2. The germline V gene encodes CDR1 SGHVS and CDR2 FQNEAQ. CDR3 size: 16 residues. Trimming removed 4 bases from V and 3 bases from J; junction bases left unmatched: 11. DNA for the CDR3: TGTGCCAGCAGCTCCCAAATCAGCGGGAGTCTCTACGAGCAGTACTTC. It encodes CASSSQISGSLYEQYF. Full variable domain (rest looked up from reference TRBV7-8 and TRBJ2-7): GAGVSQSPRYKVAKRGQDVALRCDPISGHVSLFWYQQALGQGPEFLTYFQNEAQLDKSGLPSDRFFAERPEGSVSTLKIQRTQQEDSAVYLCASSSQISGSLYEQYFGPGTRLTVT.

This clone turned up a few times. This rearrangement joins TRBV30 to TRBJ1-1; 7 bases fit TRBD1. The CDR3 sequence is 14 residues long. The V gene end was trimmed by 4 bases and the J gene end by 3 bases; junction bases not matched to a gene: 8. CDR1 is GTSNPN and CDR2 is SVGIG in the germline V gene (reference sequence). CDR3 residues: CAWKLTGVDTEAFF. The CDR3 coding sequence is TGTGCCTGGAAACTAACAGGGGTGGACACTGAAGCTTTCTTT.

J is TRBJ2-1 and V is TRBV4-1, with D possibly being TRBD1 (6 bases). The V and J ends lost 4 bases and 2 bases respectively, with 18 bases between them. Germline V gives CDR1 MGHRA, CDR2 YSYEKL. The CDR3 is 17 amino acids. In nucleotides, the CDR3 is TGCGCCAGCAGCCGGGCAGGGGCGGTAAGCGCCTACAATGAGCAGTTCTTC. As protein: CASSRAGAVSAYNEQFF.

The rearrangement links TRBV11-2 to TRBJ2-1; 9 bases are a match to TRBD1. CDR3 length: 15 residues. The germline gives CDR1 SGHAT, CDR2 FQNNGV. V trimming: 6 bases; J trimming: 7 bases; junction bases outside the gene matches: 10. CDR3: CASRSPGQGTNEQFF. In nucleotides, the CDR3 is TGTGCCAGCAGGTCACCGGGACAGGGAACTAATGAGCAGTTCTTC.

This rearrangement joins TRBV7-9 to TRBJ2-1; D gene unclear. Per the germline V gene, CDR1 is SEHNR and CDR2 is FQNEAQ (reference sequence). This CDR3 region has 11 residues. With 2 bases removed from V and 8 bases from J, the gap between germline ends came to 4 bases. CDR3 protein: CASSLSDEQFF. CDR3 bases: TGTGCCAGCAGCTTATCGGATGAGCAGTTCTTC.